A selection of T cell receptor beta chains follows, all from one sample in a study of beta chain features in type 1 diabetes. Some clones are missing from TCRdb's copy, which holds only in-frame ones; the method was immunoSEQ multiplex PCR. Of about 230,000 clones listed, more than 9% are singletons. The specimen was naive CD4+ T cells from blood. The source of these receptors is a woman between 18 and 29 years old in good health. CDR3s leave out the opening cysteine and the closing phenylalanine or tryptophan. Part of the rows lack a size; the others show once, few, many or a class for expanded clones.

cdr3_aa clone_size j_call v_call
ASSQTSGRANEQF few TRBJ2-1 TRBV5-1
AWRENYSGNQPQH . TRBJ1-5 TRBV30
ASSPDRLYEQY . TRBJ2-7 TRBV18
ASSSPTAWGPNYGYT few TRBJ1-2 TRBV5-6
ASSLELAGGQEQY . TRBJ2-7 TRBV7-2
ASSLDPPGTGGKNEQF few TRBJ2-1 TRBV5-1
ASSSEGRFYQPQH few TRBJ1-5 TRBV7-6
ASSRTDRENYGYT many TRBJ1-2 TRBV4-1
ASNEWRHPNYGYT . TRBJ1-2 TRBV9
ASSEVGLDEQY . TRBJ2-7 TRBV6-1
ASSRASNLGELF few TRBJ2-2 TRBV4-1
AWSAGPYGYT few TRBJ1-2 TRBV30
ASSLKQGNEKLF . TRBJ1-4 TRBV5-6
ASSPLGAFSGNTIY . TRBJ1-3 TRBV18
AISVESSGNTIY . TRBJ1-3 TRBV10-3
ASSSKQGNEQY few TRBJ2-7 TRBV11-1
ASSRAASGRAYEQY . TRBJ2-7 TRBV14
AWRYINTGELF . TRBJ2-2 TRBV30
AMYRHHPSYEQY . TRBJ2-7 TRBV10-3
ASSYAGSGYEQY . TRBJ2-7 TRBV7-2
ASSLGGGTSYEQY few TRBJ2-7 TRBV5-4
ASSLVQGATYEQY . TRBJ2-7 TRBV7-2
ASSLGQGLFSAF . TRBJ1-1 TRBV5-5
ASSLGLAGGGETQY few TRBJ2-5 TRBV11-2
ASSPSTSGSYNEQF few TRBJ2-1 TRBV9
ASRPERVSRNTEAF few TRBJ1-1 TRBV5-4
ASSPLQGTGEQY few TRBJ2-7 TRBV13
ASSVGIPTGPMNTEAF few TRBJ1-1 TRBV9
ASGPTGLPTEAF . TRBJ1-1 TRBV12-5
ASSESPGQGSHEQY few TRBJ2-7 TRBV6-1
ASSFSRTQDNEQF many TRBJ2-1 TRBV7-9
ASSEGQGRNTEAF . TRBJ1-1 TRBV11-2
ASSETVSTEAF few TRBJ1-1 TRBV6-1
ASSRDRGQPQH . TRBJ1-5 TRBV19
ASRPPGVSGGGEQY few TRBJ2-7 TRBV11-2
ASSQIQGNQPQH . TRBJ1-5 TRBV5-6
ASSSNRVQETQY . TRBJ2-5 TRBV5-1
ASSPGTGRSGELF few TRBJ2-2 TRBV7-3
ASRPGGGNEQF . TRBJ2-1 TRBV6-1
AISAQSGDYEQY . TRBJ2-7 TRBV10-3
SAGRVSETQY few TRBJ2-5 TRBV29-1
ASSSGLAVQETQY few TRBJ2-5 TRBV5-1
ASSALRPGGNTIY . TRBJ1-3 TRBV19
ASGLGGTEAF . TRBJ1-1 TRBV12-5
ASSLGDRPNNQPQH . TRBJ1-5 TRBV5-8
ASSPLDRGGYGYT . TRBJ1-2 TRBV18
ASSRLNTEAF few TRBJ1-1 TRBV19
ASSLGSRATWESYNEQF . TRBJ2-1 TRBV5-1
ASSTLTDSRPNTEAF . TRBJ1-1 TRBV5-1
ASSWTGRNQPQH . TRBJ1-5 TRBV27
ASSLYSLEDGYT . TRBJ1-2 TRBV7-9
ASSALTGHMNTGELF . TRBJ2-2 TRBV9
AWGTGQGVSPQH . TRBJ1-5 TRBV30